Sequencing of this T cell receptor (beta chain) was carried out in a study of cytomegalovirus exposure and HLA in healthy donors. The primer mix had 60 Vbeta and 13 Jbeta primers. TCRdb's copy holds only in-frame clones and misses some; the assay was immunoSEQ multiplex PCR. The sample shows around 100,000 clones, less than 85% of them seen only once. The CDR3 runs 16 residues. The J segment lost 2 bases and the V segment lost 4 bases, leaving 8 bases of the junction unmatched. Germline CDR1 is ENHRY and CDR2 is SYGVKD. Sequenced material: PBMCs. The TCR was taken from a man in his forties or fifties in good health and CMV-seronegative. The chain carries TRBV10-3 and TRBJ2-3; 8 bases are shared with TRBD2. For the CDR3, the DNA is TGTGCCATCAGTGTCCGTGGCGGGGGGACCACAGATACGCAGTATTTT. It is translated as CAISVRGGGTTDTQYF.